Presented here are 30 T cell receptor beta chains from one specimen sequenced in a study of blood T cell repertoires in COVID-19. The repertoire was sequenced with immunoSEQ multiplex PCR; TCRdb's copy has only in-frame clones and lacks some. The sample yields hundreds of thousands of clones, over 75% seen once. The sequencing input was PBMCs or T cells enriched from blood (not recorded which). Receptor source: a woman aged 18-29 years who had been exposed to COVID-19.

The chain carries TRBV19 and TRBJ1-2; 8 nucleotides line up with TRBD1. With 4 bases clipped from V and 2 bases from J, the junction kept 6 bases outside the gene matches. The germline CDR1 and CDR2 sequences are LNHDA and SQIVND (reference sequence). This CDR3 is built from 15 residues. In DNA form, the CDR3 reads TGTGCCAGTAGTAAAGAGAGACAGGGGAACTATGGCTACACCTTC. Translated, it gives CASSKERQGNYGYTF.

The chain recombines TRBV28 with TRBJ1-2, with TRBD1 matching over 8 bases. The V gene end was trimmed by 5 bases and the J gene end by 1 base; junction bases not matched to a gene: 9. The CDR3 spans 16 residues. Germline assignment: CDR1 MDHEN and CDR2 SYDVKM. The DNA for the CDR3 is TGTGCCAGCAGTACGGGACAGGTGGAGATTAACTATGGCTACACCTTC. It yields the protein CASSTGQVEINYGYTF.

The chain combines TRBV13 with TRBJ2-7; 11 bases map to TRBD1. This CDR3 contains 14 residues. Germline trimming cut 5 bases from V and 3 bases from J; bases unmatched to any gene: 3. Germline V CDR1 and CDR2: PRHDT, FYEKMQ (reference sequence). The CDR3 sequence is CASSLGQGVYEQYF. In DNA, the CDR3 is TGTGCCAGCAGCCTGGGACAGGGGGTCTACGAGCAGTACTTC.

The V gene is TRBV18, the J gene TRBJ2-7, with 7 bases aligning to TRBD1. The CDR3 length is 15 residues. The J segment lost 2 bases and the V segment lost 3 bases, leaving 7 bases of the junction unmatched. The germline CDR1 and CDR2 sequences are KGHSH and LQKENI. Here the CDR3 reads CASSPPKGATYEQYF. The CDR3 coding sequence is TGTGCCAGCTCACCGCCAAAGGGGGCTACCTACGAGCAGTACTTC. The variable domain in full, completed from reference TRBV18 and TRBJ2-7, reads NAGVMQNPRHLVRRRGQEARLRCSPMKGHSHVYWYRQLPEEGLKFMVYLQKENIIDESGMPKERFSAEFPKEGPSILRIQQVVRGDSAAYFCASSPPKGATYEQYFGPGTRLTVT.

This clone was recorded once. This sequence joins TRBV10-2 and TRBJ1-3; maybe TRBD1 (5 bases). This CDR3 contains 15 residues. From germline, CDR1 is WSHSY and CDR2 SAAADI. Trimming left V 4 bases short and J 1 base short, with 11 bases between. The CDR3 DNA is TGCGCCAGCAGTGCTACAGGTAATTCTGGAAACACCATATATTTT. Its protein product is CASSATGNSGNTIYF.

This rearrangement joins TRBV6-1 to TRBJ1-3; unclear D gene. The germline gives CDR1 MNHNS, CDR2 SASEGT. The CDR3 runs 15 residues. Trimming shortened V by 1 base and J by 0 bases, and 7 bases separated the two germline ends. CDR3 sequence (DNA): TGTGCCAGCAGTGAAGTGGCCAGCTCTGGAAACACCATATATTTT. Amino acids: CASSEVASSGNTIYF.

This rearrangement joins TRBV30 to TRBJ1-2; tentatively, D is TRBD1 (6 bases). Deletions cut 8 bases from V and 5 bases from J, with 9 bases between. The CDR3 is 10 residues long. Germline CDR1 and CDR2: GTSNPN and SVGIG (reference sequence). The CDR3 DNA follows: TGTGCCAGCGGACAGTATGGCTACACCTTC. Its protein is CASGQYGYTF. Supplemented by reference TRBV30 and TRBJ1-2, the full variable domain reads SQTIHQWPATLVQPVGSPLSLECTVEGTSNPNLYWYRQAAGRGLQLLFYSVGIGQISSEVPQNLSASRPQDRQFILSSKKLLLSDSGFYLCASGQYGYTFGSGTRLTVV.

This chain connects TRBV28 to TRBJ2-5; D remains ambiguous. V lost 5 bases and J lost 4, with 11 bases in between. The CDR3 is made up of 13 amino acids. Germline CDR1 MDHEN, CDR2 SYDVKM. The CDR3 DNA reads as TGTGCCAGCAGTAACTACGGCCCAGAGACCCAGTACTTC. This codes for CASSNYGPETQYF.

This chain links TRBV6-5 with TRBJ2-1, with TRBD2 matching over 14 bases. J lost 6 bases, V lost 5 bases, and 3 bases had no gene match. CDR3 size: 15 residues. Germline CDR1 reads MNHEY; CDR2 reads SVGAGI. The chain's CDR3 is CASSPGLAGANEQFF. For the CDR3, the DNA is TGTGCCAGCAGTCCGGGACTAGCGGGAGCCAATGAGCAGTTCTTC.

V gene TRBV5-1 combines with J gene TRBJ2-1; D perhaps matches TRBD2 (6 bases). The V gene's germline CDR1 is SGHRS and CDR2 YFSETQ. The CDR3 is 15 amino acids. V was cut by 1 base and J by 5 bases, with 13 bases left in between. CDR3 DNA: TGCGCCAGCAGCTTGATCCCTAGCGCCGACAATGAGCAGTTCTTC. Its protein is CASSLIPSADNEQFF.

The chain combines TRBV4-3 with TRBJ2-7; 10 nucleotides agree with TRBD1. J was trimmed by 1 base and V by 3 bases; bases with no gene match: 3. Germline V lookup: CDR1 LGHNA, CDR2 YSLEER. This CDR3 contains 15 residues. CDR3 sequence: CASSQGQGTSYEQYF. The CDR3 DNA reads TGCGCCAGCAGCCAGGGACAGGGGACATCCTACGAGCAGTACTTC.

This clone was observed a few times. This chain joins TRBV7-9 and TRBJ1-2, with a possible D match to TRBD1 (6 bases). The CDR3 runs to 13 residues. Germline CDR1 reads SEHNR; CDR2 reads FQNEAQ (reference sequence). V lost 5 bases and J lost 1, with 8 bases in between. The CDR3 sequence: CASSPGHNYGYTF. CDR3 in DNA: TGTGCCAGCAGCCCGGGACATAACTATGGCTACACCTTC.

In its sample, this clone was seen once. The CDR3 reads CATGTGNRYEQYF. DNA of the CDR3: TGTGCCACGGGGACAGGGAATAGGTACGAGCAGTACTTC. V and J are TRBV6-5 and TRBJ2-7; the match to TRBD1 covers 9 bases. Trimming removed 10 bases from V and 4 bases from J; junction bases left unmatched: 8. There are 13 residues in the CDR3. The germline V gene encodes CDR1 MNHEY and CDR2 SVGAGI.

The chain links TRBV4-3 to TRBJ2-1, with D possibly TRBD2 on 6 matching bases. CDR3 length equals 14 residues. Germline CDR1 LGHNA, CDR2 YSLEER. V was cut by 0 bases and J by 15 bases, with 18 bases left in between. CDR3 sequence: CASSQEGAGGAAFF. CDR3 DNA: TGCGCCAGCAGCCAAGAAGGGGCTGGCGGGGCGGCGTTCTTC.

This chain joins TRBV24-1 and TRBJ2-2; the match to TRBD2 covers 7 bases. V lost 7 bases and J lost 5; bases outside the gene matches: 6. In germline, CDR1 is KGHDR, CDR2 SFDVKD. The CDR3 is made up of 14 amino acids. The CDR3 DNA is TGTGCCACCAGAGGACGGCGGGAGACCGGGGAGCTGTTTTTT. Amino acids: CATRGRRETGELFF.

This chain joins TRBV5-1 and TRBJ2-2; TRBD2 aligns across 12 bases. Unmatched junction bases numbered 12, after V lost 4 bases and J lost 8 bases. The CDR3 extends over 17 amino acids. Germline V gene data show CDR1 as SGHRS and CDR2 as YFSETQ. As DNA, the CDR3 is TGCGCCAGCAGCCTCCCTTCGACTAGCGGGAGTGGTGGGGAGCTGTTTTTT. Translating it yields CASSLPSTSGSGGELFF.

The chain links TRBV19 to TRBJ1-2; TRBD1 might be the D (5 bases). V lost 0 bases and J 4 bases, leaving 15 bases between the germline ends. The CDR3 runs 16 residues. CDR1 is LNHDA, CDR2 SQIVND, per germline (reference sequence). The CDR3 here is CASSIDPTGDPYGYTF. The CDR3 nucleotides read TGTGCCAGTAGTATAGATCCTACGGGGGATCCCTATGGCTACACCTTC. Looking up the rest from reference TRBV19 and TRBJ1-2 gives the full variable domain: DGGITQSPKYLFRKEGQNVTLSCEQNLNHDAMYWYRQDPGQGLRLIYYSQIVNDFQKGDIAEGYSVSREKKESFPLTVTSAQKNPTAFYLCASSIDPTGDPYGYTFGSGTRLTVV.

V and J are TRBV7-8 and TRBJ1-5; D uncertain. The germline V and J ends were trimmed by 1 base and 9 bases, with 19 bases remaining between them. CDR3 length equals 16 residues. Germline V gene sequence: CDR1 SGHVS, CDR2 FQNEAQ. The CDR3 nucleotides read TGTGCCAGCAGCTTAGGTTTGGTGTTGGAGCCCAGGCCCCAGCATTTT. Amino acids: CASSLGLVLEPRPQHF.

The rearrangement uses TRBV5-1 and TRBJ2-7, with D possibly TRBD1 on 6 matching bases. This CDR3 has 13 residues. V shed 5 bases and J shed 6 bases, with 15 bases lying between them. Germline V gene data show CDR1 as SGHRS and CDR2 as YFSETQ. CDR3 residues: CASSMTGRVEQYF. The CDR3 DNA reads as TGCGCCAGCAGTATGACAGGCAGGGTCGAGCAGTACTTC.

This sequence joins TRBV19 and TRBJ1-2; possibly TRBD1 for D (5 bases). Germline assignment: CDR1 LNHDA and CDR2 SQIVND (reference sequence). V was clipped by 4 bases and J by 4 bases, with 13 bases between them. This CDR3 spans 14 amino acids. This CDR3 is CASSNPDSFYGYTF. For the CDR3, the DNA is TGTGCCAGTAGTAACCCCGACAGCTTCTATGGCTACACCTTC.

The chain links TRBV14 to TRBJ1-1; D unresolved. The ends were cut back, 0 bases at V and 5 bases at J, with 13 bases in the middle. Germline V gene lookup returns CDR1 SGHDN and CDR2 FVKESK. The CDR3 is 15 amino acids. The CDR3 nucleotides read TGTGCCAGCAGCCAAGATCTGACGGCGGGGACTGAAGCTTTCTTT. Its translation: CASSQDLTAGTEAFF. Supplemented by reference TRBV14 and TRBJ1-1, the full variable domain reads EAGVTQFPSHSVIEKGQTVTLRCDPISGHDNLYWYRRVMGKEIKFLLHFVKESKQDESGMPNNRFLAERTGGTYSTLKVQPAELEDSGVYFCASSQDLTAGTEAFFGQGTRLTVV.

The chain recombines TRBV19 with TRBJ1-1; D is undetermined. Trimming took 2 bases from V and 0 from J, leaving 4 bases between them. The CDR3 is made up of 13 amino acids. Looked up from germline, CDR1 is LNHDA and CDR2 is SQIVND (reference sequence). CDR3 coding DNA: TGTGCCAGTAGTATAAACATGAACACTGAAGCTTTCTTT. As protein: CASSINMNTEAFF.

Remarks on this clone: Sequence at one end of the junction differs from germline and may be a read error. The rearrangement links TRBV5-6 to TRBJ2-1, with 10 nucleotides matching TRBD2. The CDR3 runs to 15 residues. Looked up from germline, CDR1 is SGHDT and CDR2 is YYEEEE. The CDR3 region has the DNA TGTGCCAGCAGCTTTGGTAGCGGGGGGACCTTATCGTGGGTCTTC. Its translation is CASSFGSGGTLSWVF.

There are a few counts of this clone. The chain links TRBV19 to TRBJ1-2; 8 nucleotides agree with TRBD1. Germline V gene lookup returns CDR1 LNHDA and CDR2 SQIVND (reference sequence). This CDR3 has 14 residues. Unmatched junction bases numbered 6, after V lost 5 bases and J lost 4 bases. The CDR3 is CASSPGQGGYGYTF. In DNA form, the CDR3 reads TGTGCCAGTAGTCCAGGACAGGGCGGCTATGGCTACACCTTC. The full variable domain, its missing parts supplied by reference TRBV19 and TRBJ1-2, is DGGITQSPKYLFRKEGQNVTLSCEQNLNHDAMYWYRQDPGQGLRLIYYSQIVNDFQKGDIAEGYSVSREKKESFPLTVTSAQKNPTAFYLCASSPGQGGYGYTFGSGTRLTVV.

The chain is built from TRBV5-6 and TRBJ2-7, with 12 bases that match TRBD1. CDR1 is SGHDT, CDR2 YYEEEE, per germline. With V trimmed by 4 bases and J by 7 bases, 6 bases remained unmatched. The CDR3 totals 14 residues. The CDR3 here is CASSPGQGAGEQYF. The DNA for the CDR3 is TGTGCCAGCAGCCCGGGACAGGGGGCAGGGGAGCAGTACTTC.

The J gene is TRBJ1-1, the V gene TRBV21-1. TRBV21-1 is tagged as a pseudogene. The CDR3 is 10 amino acids. The CDR3 reads CASRAGETFF. The CDR3 DNA reads as TGTGCCAGCCGAGCGGGGGAAACTTTCTTT.

The chain uses TRBV11-3 and TRBJ2-7; 7 bases are shared with TRBD1. The trim removed 5 bases at V and 2 bases at J, leaving 3 bases unmatched. This CDR3 has 13 residues. Germline V lookup: CDR1 SGHNT, CDR2 YENEEA. CDR3 bases: TGTGCCAGCAGCCGGGACAGAACCTACGAGCAGTACTTC. Amino acids: CASSRDRTYEQYF.

The chain joins TRBV7-9 to TRBJ2-1, with D hard to call. The V end was cut by 2 bases, the J end by 5 bases, with 10 bases between. This CDR3 contains 14 residues. Germline V gene lookup returns CDR1 SEHNR and CDR2 FQNEAQ (reference sequence). The CDR3 is CASSLYLLDNEQFF. The CDR3 DNA reads as TGTGCCAGCAGCTTATATTTACTGGACAATGAGCAGTTCTTC. The full variable domain, its missing parts supplied by reference TRBV7-9 and TRBJ2-1, is DTGVSQNPRHKITKRGQNVTFRCDPISEHNRLYWYRQTLGQGPEFLTYFQNEAQLEKSRLLSDRFSAERPKGSFSTLEIQRTEQGDSAMYLCASSLYLLDNEQFFGPGTRLTVL.

The rearrangement joins TRBV5-1 to TRBJ1-1, with D tentatively TRBD1 (6 bases). Deletions cut 3 bases from V and 0 bases from J, with 12 bases between. Germline V lookup: CDR1 SGHRS, CDR2 YFSETQ. There are 15 residues in the CDR3. Written as DNA, the CDR3 is TGCGCCAGCAGCTATTACAGGGATTTGAACACTGAAGCTTTCTTT. This codes for CASSYYRDLNTEAFF.

The rearrangement joins TRBV24-1 to TRBJ1-5; the match to TRBD1 covers 9 bases. Trimming removed 9 bases from V and 0 bases from J; junction bases left unmatched: 8. Germline V gene sequence: CDR1 KGHDR, CDR2 SFDVKD. CDR3 length: 16 residues. The CDR3 region has the DNA TGTGCCACCCAACTGGGGACAGGGAATAGCAATCAGCCCCAGCATTTT. Amino acids: CATQLGTGNSNQPQHF.